This T cell receptor (beta chain) emerged from a study of T-cell memory formation after mild COVID-19. This clonotype was detected only a few times. 5'RACE with constant-segment primers yielded barcoded, UMI-tagged TCR alpha and TCR beta cDNA libraries. TCRdb fed the 5' RACE reads into MiXCR, producing one record per CDR3 protein. Of some 120,000 distinct CDR3 sequences detected, approximately 17% appear once; the ten largest clones hold 5% to 5.5%. This CDR3 contains 15 residues. Trimming took off 7 bases at V and 1 base at J, with 16 bases between the two ends. Germline CDR1 is MDHEN and CDR2 is SYDVKM.

The specimen was PBMCs or a T cell subset sorted from them (not recorded which). The TCR sequence derives from a man aged 18-30 years who had mild COVID-19 (a few samples of this study predate the infection). Cell type and time point are not known. V usage is TRBV28 and J usage is TRBJ1-1, with no clear D. The CDR3 DNA sequence: TGTGCCAGCACCGCCTGGGTGGTCGCGAACACTGAAGCTTTCTTT. Its protein is CASTAWVVANTEAFF. Together with reference TRBV28 and TRBJ1-1, the CDR3 gives the full variable domain: DVKVTQSSRYLVKRTGEKVFLECVQDMDHENMFWYRQDPGLGLRLIYFSYDVKMKEKGDIPEGYSVSREKKERFSLILESASTNQTSMYLCASTAWVVANTEAFFGQGTRLTVV.